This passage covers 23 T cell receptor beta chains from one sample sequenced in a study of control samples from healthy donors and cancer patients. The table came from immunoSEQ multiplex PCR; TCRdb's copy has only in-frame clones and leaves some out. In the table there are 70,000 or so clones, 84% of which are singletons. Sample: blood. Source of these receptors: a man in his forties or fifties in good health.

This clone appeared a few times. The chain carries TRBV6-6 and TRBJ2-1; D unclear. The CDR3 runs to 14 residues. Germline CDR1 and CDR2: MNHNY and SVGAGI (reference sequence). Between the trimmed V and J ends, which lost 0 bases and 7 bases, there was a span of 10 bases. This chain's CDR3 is CASSYSFGSNEQFF. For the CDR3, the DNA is TGTGCCAGCAGTTACTCCTTTGGAAGTAATGAGCAGTTCTTC.

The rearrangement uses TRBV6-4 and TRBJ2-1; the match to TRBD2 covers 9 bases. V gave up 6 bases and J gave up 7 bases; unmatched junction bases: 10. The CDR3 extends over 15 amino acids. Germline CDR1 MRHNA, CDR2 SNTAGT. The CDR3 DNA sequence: TGTGCCAGCAGCTACGATAGCGGGAGTGGGAATGAGCAGTTCTTC. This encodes CASSYDSGSGNEQFF.

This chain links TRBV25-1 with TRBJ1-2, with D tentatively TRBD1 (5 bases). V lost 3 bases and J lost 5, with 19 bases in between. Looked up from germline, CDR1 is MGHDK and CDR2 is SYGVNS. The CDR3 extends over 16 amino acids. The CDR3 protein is CASSDAGPGKGYGYTF. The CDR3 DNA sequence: TGTGCCAGCAGTGACGCGGGACCCGGGAAAGGGTATGGCTACACCTTC.

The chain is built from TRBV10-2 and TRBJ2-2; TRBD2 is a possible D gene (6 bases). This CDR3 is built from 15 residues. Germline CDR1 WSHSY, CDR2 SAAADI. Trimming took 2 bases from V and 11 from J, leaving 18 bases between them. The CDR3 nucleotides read TGCGCCAGCAGTGAGCCGACCGGGACTCCCGTAGAGCTGTTTTTT. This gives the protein CASSEPTGTPVELFF.

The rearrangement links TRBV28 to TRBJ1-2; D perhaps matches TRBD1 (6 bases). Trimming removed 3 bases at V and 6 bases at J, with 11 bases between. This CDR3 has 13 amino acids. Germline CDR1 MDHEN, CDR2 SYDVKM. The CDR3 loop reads CASSFRGSDGYTF. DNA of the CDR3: TGTGCCAGCAGTTTCAGGGGTAGCGATGGCTACACCTTC.

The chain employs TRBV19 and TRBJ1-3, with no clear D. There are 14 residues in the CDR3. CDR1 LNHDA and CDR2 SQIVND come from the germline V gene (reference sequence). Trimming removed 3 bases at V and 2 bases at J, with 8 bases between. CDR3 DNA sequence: TGTGCCAGTAGTATCGGGGTACCTGGAAACACCATATATTTT. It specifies CASSIGVPGNTIYF.

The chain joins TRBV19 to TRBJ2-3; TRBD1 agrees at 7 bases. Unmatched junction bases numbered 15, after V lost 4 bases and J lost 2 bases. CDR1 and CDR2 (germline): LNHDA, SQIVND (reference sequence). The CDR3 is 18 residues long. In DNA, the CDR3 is TGTGCCAGTAGTACAAGTGCCGGACAGGTGCCCTACACAGATACGCAGTATTTT. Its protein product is CASSTSAGQVPYTDTQYF.

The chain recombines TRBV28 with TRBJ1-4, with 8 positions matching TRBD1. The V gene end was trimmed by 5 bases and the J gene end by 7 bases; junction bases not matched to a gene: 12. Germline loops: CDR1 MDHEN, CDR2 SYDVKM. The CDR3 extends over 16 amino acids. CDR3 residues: CASSLPTTGGSEKLFF. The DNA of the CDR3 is TGTGCCAGCAGTCTTCCTACAACAGGGGGAAGTGAAAAACTGTTTTTT.

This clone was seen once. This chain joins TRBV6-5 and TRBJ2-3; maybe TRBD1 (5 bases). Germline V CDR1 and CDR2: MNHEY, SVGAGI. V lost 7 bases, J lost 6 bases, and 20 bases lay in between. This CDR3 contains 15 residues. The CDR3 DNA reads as TGTGCCAGCATGGATCCCCCAGGGCGGACGGATACGCAGTATTTT. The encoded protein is CASMDPPGRTDTQYF.

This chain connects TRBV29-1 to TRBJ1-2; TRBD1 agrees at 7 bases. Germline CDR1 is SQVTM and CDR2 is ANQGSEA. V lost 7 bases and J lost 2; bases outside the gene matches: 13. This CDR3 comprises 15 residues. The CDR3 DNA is TGCAGCGCTTACAAGGATCAGGGGGTAAACTATGGCTACACCTTC. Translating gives CSAYKDQGVNYGYTF.

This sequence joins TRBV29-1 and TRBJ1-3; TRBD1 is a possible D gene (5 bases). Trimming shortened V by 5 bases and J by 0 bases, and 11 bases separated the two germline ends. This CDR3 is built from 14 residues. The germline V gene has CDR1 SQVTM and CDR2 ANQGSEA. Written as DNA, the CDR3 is TGCAGCGTTCTGACAGAGCGCTCTGGAAACACCATATATTTT. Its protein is CSVLTERSGNTIYF.

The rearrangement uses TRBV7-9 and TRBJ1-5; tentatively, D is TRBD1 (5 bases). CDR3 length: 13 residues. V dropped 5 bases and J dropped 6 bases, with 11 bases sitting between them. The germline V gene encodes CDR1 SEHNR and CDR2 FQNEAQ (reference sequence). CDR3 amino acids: CASSPSGAQPQHF. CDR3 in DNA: TGTGCCAGCAGCCCCTCTGGGGCTCAGCCCCAGCATTTT.

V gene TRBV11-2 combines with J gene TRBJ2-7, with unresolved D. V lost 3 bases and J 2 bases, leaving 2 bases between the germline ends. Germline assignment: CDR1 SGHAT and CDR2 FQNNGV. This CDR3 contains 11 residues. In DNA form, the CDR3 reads TGTGCCAGCAGCTTTGCCTACGAGCAGTACTTC. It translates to CASSFAYEQYF.

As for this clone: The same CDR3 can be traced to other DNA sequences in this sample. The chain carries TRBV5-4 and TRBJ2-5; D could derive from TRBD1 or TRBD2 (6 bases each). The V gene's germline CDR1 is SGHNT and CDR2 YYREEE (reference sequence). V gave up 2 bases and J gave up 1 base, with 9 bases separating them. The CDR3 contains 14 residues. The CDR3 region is CASSLGGFQETQYF. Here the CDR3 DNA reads TGTGCCAGCAGCTTAGGGGGGTTCCAAGAGACCCAGTACTTC.

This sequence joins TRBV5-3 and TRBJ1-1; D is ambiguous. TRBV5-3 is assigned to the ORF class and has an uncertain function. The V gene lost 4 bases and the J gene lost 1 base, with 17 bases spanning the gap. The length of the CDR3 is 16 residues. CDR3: CARSHPRDLENTEAFF. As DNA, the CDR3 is TGTGCCAGAAGCCACCCGCGCGACCTAGAGAACACTGAAGCTTTCTTT.

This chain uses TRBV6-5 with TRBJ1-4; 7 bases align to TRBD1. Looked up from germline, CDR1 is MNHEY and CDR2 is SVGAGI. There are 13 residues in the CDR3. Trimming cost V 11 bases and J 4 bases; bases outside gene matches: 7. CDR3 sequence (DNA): TGTGCCGGAGGGGGCCGGGGTAATGAAAAACTGTTTTTT. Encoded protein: CAGGGRGNEKLFF.

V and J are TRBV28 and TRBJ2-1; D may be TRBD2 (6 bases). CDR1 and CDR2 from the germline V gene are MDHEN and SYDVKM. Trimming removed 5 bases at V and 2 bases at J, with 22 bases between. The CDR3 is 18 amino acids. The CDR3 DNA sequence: TGTGCCAGCAGTCGATCAATTCGCCGGGGGAGCACCTACAATGAGCAGTTCTTC. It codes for CASSRSIRRGSTYNEQFF.

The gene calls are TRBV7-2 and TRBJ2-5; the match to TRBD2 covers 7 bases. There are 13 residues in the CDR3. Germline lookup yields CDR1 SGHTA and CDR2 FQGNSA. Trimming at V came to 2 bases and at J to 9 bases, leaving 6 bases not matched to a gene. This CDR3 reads CASSLIPGGAQYF. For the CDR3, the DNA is TGTGCCAGCAGCTTAATACCTGGGGGGGCCCAGTACTTC.

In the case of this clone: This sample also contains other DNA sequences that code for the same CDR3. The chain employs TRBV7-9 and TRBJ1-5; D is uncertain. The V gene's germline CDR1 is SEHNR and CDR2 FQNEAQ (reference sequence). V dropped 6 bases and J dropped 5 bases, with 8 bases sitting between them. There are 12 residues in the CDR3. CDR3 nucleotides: TGTGCCAGCAGTCCCTGGGATCAGCCCCAGCATTTT. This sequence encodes CASSPWDQPQHF.

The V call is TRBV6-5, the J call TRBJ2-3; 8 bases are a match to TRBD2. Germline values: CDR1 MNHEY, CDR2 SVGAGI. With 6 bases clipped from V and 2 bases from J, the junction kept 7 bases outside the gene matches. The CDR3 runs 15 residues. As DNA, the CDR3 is TGTGCCAGCAGATTCACTAGCGGCCTCACAGATACGCAGTATTTT. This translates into CASRFTSGLTDTQYF.

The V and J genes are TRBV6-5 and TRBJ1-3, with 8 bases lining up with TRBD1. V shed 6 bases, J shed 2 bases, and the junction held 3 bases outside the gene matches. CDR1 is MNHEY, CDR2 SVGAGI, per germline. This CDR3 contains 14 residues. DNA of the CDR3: TGTGCCAGCAGGCCGGACAGGGCTGGAAACACCATATATTTT. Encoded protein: CASRPDRAGNTIYF.

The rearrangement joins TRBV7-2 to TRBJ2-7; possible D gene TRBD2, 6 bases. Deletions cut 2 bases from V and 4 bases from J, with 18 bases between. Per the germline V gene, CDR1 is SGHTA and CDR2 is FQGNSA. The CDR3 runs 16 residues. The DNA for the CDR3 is TGTGCCAGCAGCTTATCGGGGCGGGGACCGAGGTACGAGCAGTACTTC. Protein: CASSLSGRGPRYEQYF. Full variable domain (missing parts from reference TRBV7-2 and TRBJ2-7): GAGVSQSPSNKVTEKGKDVELRCDPISGHTALYWYRQSLGQGLEFLIYFQGNSAPDKSGLPSDRFSAERTGGSVSTLTIQRTQQEDSAVYLCASSLSGRGPRYEQYFGPGTRLTVT.

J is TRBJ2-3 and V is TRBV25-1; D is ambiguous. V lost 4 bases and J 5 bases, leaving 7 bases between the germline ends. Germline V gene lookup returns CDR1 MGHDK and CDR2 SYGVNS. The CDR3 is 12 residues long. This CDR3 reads CASSADGDTQYF. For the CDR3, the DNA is TGTGCCAGCAGTGCCGACGGAGATACGCAGTATTTT.